This T cell receptor beta chain was sequenced in a study of blood T cells in healthy people across ages. Study summary: When template switching was applied, about one barcoded beta molecule was captured per two T cells. Whole-study findings and limits: Samples with more naive T cells showed higher observed beta diversity.

Notes on this clonotype: The antigen remains undetermined.

Alongside a J-beta primer mix, a sample-barcoded 5' primer served in a second PCR lasting about 6 to 12 cycles. Tags on each cDNA molecule came from a template-switch adaptor with 12 random nucleotides. TCRdb reprocessed the 5' RACE reads with MiXCR, giving one entry per CDR3 protein. This repertoire shows some 780,000 distinct CDR3 sequences, about 61% found once; its top ten account for around a quarter. V gave up 4 bases and J gave up 5 bases; unmatched junction bases: 14. There are 18 residues in the CDR3. The sequence derives from a man aged 40-49 years in good health. The chain recombines TRBV12-3 or TRBV12-4 with TRBJ2-3; 11 bases map to TRBD1. The specimen sequenced was blood. CDR3 sequence: CASSSLVWDRGIVDTQYF. The DNA for the CDR3 is TGTGCCAGCAGTTCGCTCGTTTGGGACAGGGGGATCGTAGATACGCAGTATTTT.